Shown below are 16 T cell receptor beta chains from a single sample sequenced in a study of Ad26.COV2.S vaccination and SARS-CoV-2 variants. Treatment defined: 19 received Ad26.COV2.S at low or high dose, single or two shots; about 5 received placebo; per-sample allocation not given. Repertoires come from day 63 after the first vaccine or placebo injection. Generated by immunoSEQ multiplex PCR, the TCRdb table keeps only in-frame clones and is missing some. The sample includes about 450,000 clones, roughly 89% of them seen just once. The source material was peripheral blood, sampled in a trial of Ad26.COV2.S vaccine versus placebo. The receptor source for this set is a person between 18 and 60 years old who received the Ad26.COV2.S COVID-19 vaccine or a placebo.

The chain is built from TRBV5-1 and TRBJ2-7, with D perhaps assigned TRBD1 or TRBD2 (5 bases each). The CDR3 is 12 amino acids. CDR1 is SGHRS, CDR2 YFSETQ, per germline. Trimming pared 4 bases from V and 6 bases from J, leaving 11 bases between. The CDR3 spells CASSQGEGEQYV. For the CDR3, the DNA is TGCGCCAGCAGCCAGGGAGAGGGCGAGCAGTACGTC.

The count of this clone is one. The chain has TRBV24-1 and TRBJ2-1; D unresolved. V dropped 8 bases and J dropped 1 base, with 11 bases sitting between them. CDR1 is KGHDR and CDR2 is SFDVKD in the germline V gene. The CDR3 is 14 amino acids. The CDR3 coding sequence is TGTGCCACCAAGGGCGCTTATTCCTACAATGAGCAGTTCTTC. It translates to CATKGAYSYNEQFF.

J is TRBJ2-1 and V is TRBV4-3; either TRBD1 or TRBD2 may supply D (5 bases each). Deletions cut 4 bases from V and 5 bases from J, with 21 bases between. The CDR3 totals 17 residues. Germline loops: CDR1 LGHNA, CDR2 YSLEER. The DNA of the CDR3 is TGCGCCAGCAGCCTCGGACCGGGACCCTCGCTCGACAATGAGCAGTTCTTC. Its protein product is CASSLGPGPSLDNEQFF.

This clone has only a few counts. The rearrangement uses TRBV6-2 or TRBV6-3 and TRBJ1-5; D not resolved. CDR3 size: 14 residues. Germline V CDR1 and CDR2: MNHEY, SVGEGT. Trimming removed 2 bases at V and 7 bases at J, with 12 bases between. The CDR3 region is CASSYLQENQPQHF. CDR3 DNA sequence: TGTGCCAGCAGTTACCTCCAAGAGAACCAGCCCCAGCATTTT.

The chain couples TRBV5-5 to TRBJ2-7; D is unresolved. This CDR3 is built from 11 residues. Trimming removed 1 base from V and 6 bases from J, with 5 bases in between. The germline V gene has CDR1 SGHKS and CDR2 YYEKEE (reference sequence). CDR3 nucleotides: TGTGCCAGCAGCTTGAGGTTCGAGCAGTACGTC. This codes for CASSLRFEQYV.

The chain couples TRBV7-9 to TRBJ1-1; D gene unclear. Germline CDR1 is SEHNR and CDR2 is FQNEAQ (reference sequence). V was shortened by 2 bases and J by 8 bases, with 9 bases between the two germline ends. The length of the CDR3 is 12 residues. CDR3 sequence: CASSLWPKEAFF. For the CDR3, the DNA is TGTGCCAGCAGCTTATGGCCCAAAGAAGCTTTCTTT.

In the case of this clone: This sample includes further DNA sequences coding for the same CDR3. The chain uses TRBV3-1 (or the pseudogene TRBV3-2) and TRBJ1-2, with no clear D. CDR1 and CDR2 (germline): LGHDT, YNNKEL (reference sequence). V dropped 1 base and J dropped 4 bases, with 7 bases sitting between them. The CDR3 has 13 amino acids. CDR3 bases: TGTGCCAGCAGCCAAGGGTCCGGCTATGGCTACACCTTC. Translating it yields CASSQGSGYGYTF.

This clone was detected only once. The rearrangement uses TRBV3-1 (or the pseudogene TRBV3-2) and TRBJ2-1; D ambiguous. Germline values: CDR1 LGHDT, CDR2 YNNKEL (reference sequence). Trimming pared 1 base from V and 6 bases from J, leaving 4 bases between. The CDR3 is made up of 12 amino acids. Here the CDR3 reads CASSQVANEQFF. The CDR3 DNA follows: TGTGCCAGCAGCCAAGTGGCCAATGAGCAGTTCTTC.

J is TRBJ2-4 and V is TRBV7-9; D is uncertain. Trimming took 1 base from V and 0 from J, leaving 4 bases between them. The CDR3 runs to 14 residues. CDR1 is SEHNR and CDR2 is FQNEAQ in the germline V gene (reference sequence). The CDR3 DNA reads TGTGCCAGCAGCTTAGGCTTAGCCAAAAACATTCAGTACTTC. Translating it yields CASSLGLAKNIQYF.

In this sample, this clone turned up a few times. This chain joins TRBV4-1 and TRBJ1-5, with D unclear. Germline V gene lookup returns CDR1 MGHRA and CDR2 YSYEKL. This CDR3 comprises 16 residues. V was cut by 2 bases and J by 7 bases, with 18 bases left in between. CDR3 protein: CASSQFTAGRGQPQHF. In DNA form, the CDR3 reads TGCGCCAGCAGCCAATTCACGGCCGGGCGGGGACAGCCCCAGCATTTT.

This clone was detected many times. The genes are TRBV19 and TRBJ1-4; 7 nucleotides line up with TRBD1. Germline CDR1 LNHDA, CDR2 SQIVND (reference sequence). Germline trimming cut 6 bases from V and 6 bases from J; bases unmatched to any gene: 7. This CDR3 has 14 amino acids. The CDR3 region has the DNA TGTGCCAGTAGCGCCACAGGGGTGTATGAAAAACTGTTTTTT. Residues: CASSATGVYEKLFF.

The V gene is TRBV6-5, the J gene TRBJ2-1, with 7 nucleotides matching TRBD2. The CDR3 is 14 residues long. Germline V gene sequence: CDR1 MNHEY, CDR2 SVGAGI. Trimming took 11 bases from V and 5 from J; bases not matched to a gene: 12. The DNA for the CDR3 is TGTGCCGGGGAGGGAGCCAATTTCCACAATGAGCAGTTCTTC. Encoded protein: CAGEGANFHNEQFF.

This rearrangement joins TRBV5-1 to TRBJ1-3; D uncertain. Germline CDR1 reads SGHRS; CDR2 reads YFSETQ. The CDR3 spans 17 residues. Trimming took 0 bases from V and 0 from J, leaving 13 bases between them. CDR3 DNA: TGCGCCAGCAGCTTGGACACGTCCGGGAACTCTGGAAACACCATATATTTT. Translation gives CASSLDTSGNSGNTIYF.

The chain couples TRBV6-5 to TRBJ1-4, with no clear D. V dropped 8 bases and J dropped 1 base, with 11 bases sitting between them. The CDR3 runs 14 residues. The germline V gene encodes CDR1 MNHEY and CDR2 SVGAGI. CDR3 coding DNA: TGTGCCAGCTCGAGGGCCCAAACTAATGAAAAACTGTTTTTT. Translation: CASSRAQTNEKLFF.

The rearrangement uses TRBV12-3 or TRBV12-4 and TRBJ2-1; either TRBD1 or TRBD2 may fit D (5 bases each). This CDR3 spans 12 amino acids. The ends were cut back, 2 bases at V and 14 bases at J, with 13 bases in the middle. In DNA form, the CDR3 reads TGTGCCAGCAGTTTACCGGGGCCCTCCAAGTTCTTC. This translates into CASSLPGPSKFF.

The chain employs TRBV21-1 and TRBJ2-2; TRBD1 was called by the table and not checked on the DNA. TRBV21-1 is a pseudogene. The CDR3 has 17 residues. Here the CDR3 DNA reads TGTGCCAGCAGCAAAGATAGGGCAGGGGAGAACACCGGGGAGCTGTTTTTT. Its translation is CASSKDRAGENTGELFF.